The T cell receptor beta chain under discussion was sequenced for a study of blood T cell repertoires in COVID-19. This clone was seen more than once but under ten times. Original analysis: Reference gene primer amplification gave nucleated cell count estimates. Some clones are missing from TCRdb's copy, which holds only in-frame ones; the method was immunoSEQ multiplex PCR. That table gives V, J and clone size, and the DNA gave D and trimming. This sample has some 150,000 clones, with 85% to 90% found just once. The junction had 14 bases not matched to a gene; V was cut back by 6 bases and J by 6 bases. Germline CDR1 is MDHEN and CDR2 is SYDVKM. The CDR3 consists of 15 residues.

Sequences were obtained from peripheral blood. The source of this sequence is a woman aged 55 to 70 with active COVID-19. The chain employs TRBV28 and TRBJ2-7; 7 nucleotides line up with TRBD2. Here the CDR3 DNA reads TGTGCCAGCAGGGTGAGGCAGACTAGCACCGTCGAGCAGTACTTC. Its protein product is CASRVRQTSTVEQYF. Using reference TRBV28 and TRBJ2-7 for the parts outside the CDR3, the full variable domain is DVKVTQSSRYLVKRTGEKVFLECVQDMDHENMFWYRQDPGLGLRLIYFSYDVKMKEKGDIPEGYSVSREKKERFSLILESASTNQTSMYLCASRVRQTSTVEQYFGPGTRLTVT.